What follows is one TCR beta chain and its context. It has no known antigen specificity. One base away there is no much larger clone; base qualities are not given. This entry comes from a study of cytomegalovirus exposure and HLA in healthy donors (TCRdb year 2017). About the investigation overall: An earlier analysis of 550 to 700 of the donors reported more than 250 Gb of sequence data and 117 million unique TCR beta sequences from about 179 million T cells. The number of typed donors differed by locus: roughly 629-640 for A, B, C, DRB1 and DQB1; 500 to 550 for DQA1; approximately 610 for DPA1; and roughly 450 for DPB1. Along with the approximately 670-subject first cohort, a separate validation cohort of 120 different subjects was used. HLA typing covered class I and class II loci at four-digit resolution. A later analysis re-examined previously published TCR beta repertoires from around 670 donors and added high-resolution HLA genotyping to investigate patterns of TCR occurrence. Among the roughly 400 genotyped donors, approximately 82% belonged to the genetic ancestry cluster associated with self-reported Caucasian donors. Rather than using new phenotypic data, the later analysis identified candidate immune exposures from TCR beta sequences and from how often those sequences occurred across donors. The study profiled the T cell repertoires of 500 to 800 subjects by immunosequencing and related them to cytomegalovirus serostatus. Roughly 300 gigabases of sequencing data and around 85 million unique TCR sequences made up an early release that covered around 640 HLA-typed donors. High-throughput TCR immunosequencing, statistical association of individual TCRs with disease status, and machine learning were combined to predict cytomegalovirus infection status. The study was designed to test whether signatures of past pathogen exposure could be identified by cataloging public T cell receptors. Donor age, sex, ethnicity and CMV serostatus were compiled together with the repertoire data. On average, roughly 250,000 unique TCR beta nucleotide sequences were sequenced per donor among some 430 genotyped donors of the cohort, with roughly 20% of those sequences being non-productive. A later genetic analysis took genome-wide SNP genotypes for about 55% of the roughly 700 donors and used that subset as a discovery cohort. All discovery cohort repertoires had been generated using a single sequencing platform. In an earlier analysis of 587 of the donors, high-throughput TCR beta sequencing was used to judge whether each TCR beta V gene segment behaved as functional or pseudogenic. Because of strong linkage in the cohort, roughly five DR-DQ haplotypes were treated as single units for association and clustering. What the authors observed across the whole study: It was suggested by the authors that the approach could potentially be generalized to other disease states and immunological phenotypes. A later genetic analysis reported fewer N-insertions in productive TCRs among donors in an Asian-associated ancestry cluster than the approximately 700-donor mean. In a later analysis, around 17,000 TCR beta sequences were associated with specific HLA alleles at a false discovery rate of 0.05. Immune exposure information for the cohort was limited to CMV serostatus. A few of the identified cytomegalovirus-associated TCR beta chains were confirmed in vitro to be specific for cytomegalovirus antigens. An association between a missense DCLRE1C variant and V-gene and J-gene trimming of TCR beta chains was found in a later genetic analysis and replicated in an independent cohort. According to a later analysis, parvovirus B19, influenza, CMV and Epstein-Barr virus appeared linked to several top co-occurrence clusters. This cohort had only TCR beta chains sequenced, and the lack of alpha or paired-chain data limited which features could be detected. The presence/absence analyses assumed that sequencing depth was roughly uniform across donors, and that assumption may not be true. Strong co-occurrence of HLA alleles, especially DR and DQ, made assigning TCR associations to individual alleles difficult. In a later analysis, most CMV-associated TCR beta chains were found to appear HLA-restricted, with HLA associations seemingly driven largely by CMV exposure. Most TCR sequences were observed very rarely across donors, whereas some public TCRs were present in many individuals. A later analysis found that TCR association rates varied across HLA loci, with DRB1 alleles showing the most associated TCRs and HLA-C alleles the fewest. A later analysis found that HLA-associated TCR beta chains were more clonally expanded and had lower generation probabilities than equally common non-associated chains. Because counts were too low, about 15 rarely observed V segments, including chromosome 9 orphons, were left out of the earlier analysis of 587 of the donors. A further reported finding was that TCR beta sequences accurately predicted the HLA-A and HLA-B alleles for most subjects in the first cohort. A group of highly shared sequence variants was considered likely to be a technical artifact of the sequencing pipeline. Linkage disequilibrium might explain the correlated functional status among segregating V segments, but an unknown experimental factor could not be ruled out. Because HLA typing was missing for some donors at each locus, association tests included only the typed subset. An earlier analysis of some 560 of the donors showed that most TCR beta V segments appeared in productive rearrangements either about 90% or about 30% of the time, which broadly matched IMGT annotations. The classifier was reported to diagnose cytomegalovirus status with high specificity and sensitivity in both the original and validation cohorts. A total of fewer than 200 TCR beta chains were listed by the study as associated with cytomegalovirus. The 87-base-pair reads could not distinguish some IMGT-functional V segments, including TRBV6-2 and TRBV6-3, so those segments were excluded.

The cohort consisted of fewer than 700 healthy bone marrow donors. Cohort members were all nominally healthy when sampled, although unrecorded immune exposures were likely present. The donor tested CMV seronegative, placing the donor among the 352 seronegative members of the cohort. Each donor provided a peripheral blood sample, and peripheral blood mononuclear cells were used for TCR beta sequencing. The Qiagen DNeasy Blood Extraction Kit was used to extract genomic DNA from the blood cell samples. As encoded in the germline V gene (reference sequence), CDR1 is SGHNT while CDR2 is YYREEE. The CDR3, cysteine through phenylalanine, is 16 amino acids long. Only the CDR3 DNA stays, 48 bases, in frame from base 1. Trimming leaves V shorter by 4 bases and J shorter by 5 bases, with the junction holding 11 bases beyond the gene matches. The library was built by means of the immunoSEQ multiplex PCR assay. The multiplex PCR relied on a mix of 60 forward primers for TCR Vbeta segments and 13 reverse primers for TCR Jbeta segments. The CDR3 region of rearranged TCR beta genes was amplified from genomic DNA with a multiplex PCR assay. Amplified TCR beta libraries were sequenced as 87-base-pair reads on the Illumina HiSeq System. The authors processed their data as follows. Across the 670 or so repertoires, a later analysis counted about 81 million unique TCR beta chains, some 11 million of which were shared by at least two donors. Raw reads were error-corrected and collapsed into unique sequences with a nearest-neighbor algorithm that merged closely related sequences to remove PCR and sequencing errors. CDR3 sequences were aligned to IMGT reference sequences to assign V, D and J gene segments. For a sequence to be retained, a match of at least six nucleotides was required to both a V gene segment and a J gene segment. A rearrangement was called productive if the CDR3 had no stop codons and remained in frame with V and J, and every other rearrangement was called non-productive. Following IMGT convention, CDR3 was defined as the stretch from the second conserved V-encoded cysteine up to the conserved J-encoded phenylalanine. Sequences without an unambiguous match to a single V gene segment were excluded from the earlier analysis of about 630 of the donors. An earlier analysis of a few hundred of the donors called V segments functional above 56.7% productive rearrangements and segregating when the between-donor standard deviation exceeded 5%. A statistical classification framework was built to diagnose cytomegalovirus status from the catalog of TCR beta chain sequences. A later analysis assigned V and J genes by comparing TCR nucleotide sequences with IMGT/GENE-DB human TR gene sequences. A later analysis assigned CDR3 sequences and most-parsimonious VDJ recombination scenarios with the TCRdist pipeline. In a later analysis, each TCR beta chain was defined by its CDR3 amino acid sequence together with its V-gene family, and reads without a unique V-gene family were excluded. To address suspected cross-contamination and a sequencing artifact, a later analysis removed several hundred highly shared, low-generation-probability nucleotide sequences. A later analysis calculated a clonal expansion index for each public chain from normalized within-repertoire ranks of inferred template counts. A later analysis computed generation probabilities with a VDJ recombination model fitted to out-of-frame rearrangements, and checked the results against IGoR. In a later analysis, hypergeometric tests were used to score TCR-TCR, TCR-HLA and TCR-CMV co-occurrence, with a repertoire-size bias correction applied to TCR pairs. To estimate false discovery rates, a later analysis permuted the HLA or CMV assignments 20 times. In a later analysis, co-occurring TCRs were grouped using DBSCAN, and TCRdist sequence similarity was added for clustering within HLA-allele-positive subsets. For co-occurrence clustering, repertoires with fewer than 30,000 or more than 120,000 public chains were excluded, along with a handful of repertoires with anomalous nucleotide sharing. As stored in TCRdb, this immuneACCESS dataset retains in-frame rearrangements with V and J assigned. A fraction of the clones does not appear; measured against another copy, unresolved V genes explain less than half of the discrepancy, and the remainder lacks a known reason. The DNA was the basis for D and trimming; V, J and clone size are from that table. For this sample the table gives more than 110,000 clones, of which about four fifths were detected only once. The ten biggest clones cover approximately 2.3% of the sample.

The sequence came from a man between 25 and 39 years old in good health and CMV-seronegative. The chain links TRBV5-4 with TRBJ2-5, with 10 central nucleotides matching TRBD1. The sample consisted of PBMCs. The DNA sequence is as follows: TGTGCCAGCAGCCTACCCCGACAGGGGGCGTGGGAGACCCAGTACTTC. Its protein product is CASSLPRQGAWETQYF. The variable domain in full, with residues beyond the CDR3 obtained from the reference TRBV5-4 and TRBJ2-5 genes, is ETGVTQSPTHLIKTRGQQVTLRCSSQSGHNTVSWYQQALGQGPQFIFQYYREEENGRGNFPPRFSGLQFPNYSSELNVNALELDDSALYLCASSLPRQGAWETQYFGPGTRLLVL.